This TCR beta chain was obtained from a study of spatial heterogeneity in lung cancer. Trimming stripped 5 bases from V and 2 bases from J, with 7 bases between. CDR1 MNHEY and CDR2 SVGEGT come from the germline V gene. This CDR3 spans 12 amino acids. At least ten counts were recorded for this clonotype. The antigen remains unidentified. The sample's time point: sample taken at primary tumor resection. TCRdb independently ran MiXCR on the 5' RACE reads; one entry per CDR3 protein. The sample carries 25,000 to 30,000 distinct CDR3 sequences, roughly 6.6% recorded once. Whole-study findings and limits: Tracking of tumor mutation counts was seen in expanded intratumoral alpha and beta TCR counts.

The chain couples TRBV6-2 or TRBV6-3 to TRBJ2-7; possibly TRBD1 for D (6 bases). This clonotype was sampled from a male donor with early-stage non-small cell lung cancer. Sequenced material: lung tumor tissue, taken at surgery. The CDR3 nucleotides read TGTGCCAGCAGTCGGGACACCTACGAGCAGTACTTC. This codes for CASSRDTYEQYF.